The source of this T cell receptor beta chain is a study of regulatory T cells in long-lasting Graves disease. General observations from the study: TRBV28, TRBJ1-2 and TRBJ2-5 were favored in persistent disease.

As to this clonotype: No antigen is known for it.

TCR beta libraries were built with iRepertoire HTBI primers and Arm-PCR of CDR3 regions. TCRdb independently ran MiXCR on the multiplex PCR reads; one entry per CDR3 protein. The sample contains about 500,000 distinct CDR3 sequences, 15% to 20% of which appear only once. The CDR3 totals 15 residues. Germline V gene data show CDR1 as MGHRA and CDR2 as YSYEKL. V gave up 1 base and J gave up 2 bases; unmatched junction bases: 5. Time point meaning: newly diagnosed GD, antithyroid drugs for less than 3 months. The TCR library was made from RNA extracted from PBMCs. The same data also contributed to another study, on T cells in Graves' hyperthyroidism and ophthalmopathy. That work adds: The patients, who ranged from 18 to 65 in age, presented with newly diagnosed hyperthyroidism lasting under 2 months.

This specimen was peripheral blood mononuclear cells (PBMCs), taken at new diagnosis, from a patient treated with antithyroid drugs. This receptor was obtained from a man between 40 and 49 years old with Graves disease. The rearrangement links TRBV4-1 to TRBJ2-7; 7 bases align to TRBD1. This CDR3 reads CASSQAWTGAYEQYF. Written as DNA, the CDR3 is TGCGCCAGCAGCCAAGCCTGGACAGGTGCCTACGAGCAGTACTTC.